Following are 23 T cell receptor beta chains from one sample sequenced in a study of T cells after yellow fever vaccination (dated by TCRdb to about 2019). The treatment or condition label for this specimen denotes: live attenuated yellow fever vaccine strain. Library prep was done by 5' RACE. The instrument was an Illumina NovaSeq 6000. The public reads were reprocessed in TCRdb via fastp at Q25 and MiXCR, keeping in-frame beta chains. Duplicate CDR3 protein sequences are folded into a single record with the most common DNA and genes. Present in this sample are some 220,000 distinct CDR3 sequences, about 3% of which were seen just once. The ten largest clonotypes hold around 3.2% of the sample. The sample was CD4+ T cells sorted from PBMCs, taken 10 days after the yellow fever booster vaccination. The receptors here all came from a young man who received the YFV17D yellow fever vaccine.

This clonotype was counted at least ten times. The rearrangement joins TRBV7-2 to TRBJ2-3, with TRBD1 as a possible D gene (5 bases). Trimming took 2 bases from V and 1 from J, leaving 13 bases between them. Germline assignment: CDR1 SGHTA and CDR2 FQGNSA. CDR3 size: 16 residues. CDR3 sequence reads: CASSLPPAGRTDTQYF. For the CDR3, the DNA is TGTGCCAGCAGCTTACCCCCGGCAGGGCGCACAGATACGCAGTATTTT.

This clonotype came up a few times. This chain connects TRBV7-6 to TRBJ2-7, with D possibly TRBD2 on 6 matching bases. The CDR3 totals 17 residues. Germline CDR1 SGHVS, CDR2 FNYEAQ. The V end lost 5 bases, the J end lost 3 bases, and 23 bases lay between the germline ends. This CDR3 is CASSPYERGNPFYEQYF. The CDR3 DNA is TGTGCCAGCAGCCCCTATGAACGGGGGAACCCTTTCTACGAGCAGTACTTC.

This clonotype was recorded many times. The V and J genes are TRBV29-1 and TRBJ2-3; 7 nucleotides align to TRBD1. V dropped 7 bases and J dropped 0; count of bases not matched to a gene: 4. Germline CDR1 SQVTM, CDR2 ANQGSEA. The CDR3 is 13 residues long. In DNA, the CDR3 is TGCAGCGCTGGGACAGCTAGCACAGATACGCAGTATTTT. It is translated as CSAGTASTDTQYF.

This clonotype was detected ten times or more. The rearrangement uses TRBV3-1 and TRBJ1-1; D gene unclear. V was trimmed by 2 bases and J by 3 bases, leaving 4 bases between them. This CDR3 is 12 amino acids long. Germline V lookup: CDR1 LGHDT, CDR2 YNNKEL (reference sequence). This CDR3 is CASSQPHTEAFF. The CDR3 nucleotides are TGTGCCAGCAGCCAACCCCACACTGAAGCTTTCTTT.

The chain is built from TRBV25-1 and TRBJ2-7; possible D gene TRBD2, 6 bases. From germline, CDR1 is MGHDK and CDR2 SYGVNS. This CDR3 has 13 amino acids. With 3 bases removed from V and 5 bases from J, the gap between germline ends came to 11 bases. This chain's CDR3 is CASSDSVADEQYF. CDR3 nucleotides: TGTGCCAGCAGTGATTCGGTAGCGGACGAGCAGTACTTC.

This clonotype was detected only a few times. This chain connects TRBV20-1 to TRBJ2-3; 13 positions agree with TRBD2. This CDR3 is 17 amino acids long. Looked up from germline, CDR1 is DFQATT and CDR2 is SNEGSKA (reference sequence). J gave up 2 bases and V 2 bases, and 7 bases lay outside the gene matches. The CDR3 sequence: CSARSWTSGGFTDTQYF. CDR3 DNA: TGCAGTGCTAGATCTTGGACTAGCGGGGGATTCACAGATACGCAGTATTTT.

The chain joins TRBV28 to TRBJ2-1; 7 bases fit TRBD1. The junction had 10 bases not matched to a gene; V was cut back by 4 bases and J by 7 bases. CDR3 length: 15 amino acids. The germline gives CDR1 MDHEN, CDR2 SYDVKM. The CDR3 region has the DNA TGTGCCAGCAGTTCGCCGGGACAGAGAGTAAATGAGCAGTTCTTC. It translates to CASSSPGQRVNEQFF.

In its sample, this clonotype was seen many times. The chain is built from TRBV3-1 and TRBJ2-1; D unclear. V was shortened by 1 base and J by 2 bases, with 9 bases between the two germline ends. This CDR3 region has 15 residues. Germline CDR1 and CDR2: LGHDT and YNNKEL (reference sequence). This CDR3 reads CASSQGPQTYNEQFF. The CDR3 coding sequence is TGTGCCAGCAGCCAAGGTCCACAGACCTACAATGAGCAGTTCTTC.

This clonotype was observed at least ten times. The chain combines TRBV20-1 with TRBJ1-4; D is ambiguous. Germline values: CDR1 DFQATT, CDR2 SNEGSKA (reference sequence). V was cut by 2 bases and J by 5 bases, with 12 bases left in between. This CDR3 is built from 14 residues. The CDR3 sequence is CSARPAIENEKLFF. The CDR3 nucleotides read TGCAGTGCTAGACCAGCCATAGAGAATGAAAAACTGTTTTTT.

This clonotype was recorded many times. The rearrangement uses TRBV7-2 and TRBJ2-5, with 12 bases aligning to TRBD2. This CDR3 comprises 18 residues. After removal of 1 base from V and 5 bases from J, the junction contained 11 bases not matched to a gene. Germline V gives CDR1 SGHTA, CDR2 FQGNSA. The CDR3 DNA reads as TGTGCCAGCAGCTTAGTTAAGGCTAGCGGGGGGGCTGGGGAGACCCAGTACTTC. It is translated as CASSLVKASGGAGETQYF.

This clonotype was observed a handful of times. V usage is TRBV10-3 and J usage is TRBJ2-7; TRBD1 is a possible D gene (6 bases). This CDR3 contains 13 residues. Looked up from germline, CDR1 is ENHRY and CDR2 is SYGVKD. V dropped 10 bases and J dropped 3 bases, with 16 bases sitting between them. The CDR3 region is CATSQGDLYEQYV. The CDR3 nucleotides are TGTGCCACCTCACAGGGCGATCTCTACGAGCAGTACGTC.

V and J are TRBV6-6 and TRBJ2-1, with 9 bases fitting TRBD2. V shed 2 bases, J shed 9 bases, and the junction held 8 bases outside the gene matches. Germline-derived CDR1 and CDR2 are MNHNY and SVGAGI (reference sequence). The CDR3 is 15 amino acids. The CDR3 DNA follows: TGTGCCAGCAGTTACCCGGCGGGGGGGCCTGTTGAGCAGTTCTTC. Residues: CASSYPAGGPVEQFF.

This clonotype was observed at least ten times. As DNA, the CDR3 is TGTGCCACCAGTGATTCCCCGGGACTAGCGGACACAGATACGCAGTATTTT. It specifies CATSDSPGLADTDTQYF. The gene calls are TRBV24-1 and TRBJ2-3; 11 bases are a match to TRBD2. Losses at the gene ends were 2 bases for V and 2 bases for J; bases not matched to a gene: 5. Looked up from germline, CDR1 is KGHDR and CDR2 is SFDVKD. The CDR3 loop spans 17 amino acids.

This clonotype showed up many times. This chain connects TRBV12-3 or TRBV12-4 to TRBJ2-5, with 11 bases that match TRBD2. V was pared by 5 bases and J by 5 bases, with 10 bases of the junction left unmatched. The CDR3 sequence is 16 residues long. The CDR3 reads CASSLRLAGLGETQYF. The CDR3 DNA reads as TGTGCCAGCAGTCTCCGACTAGCGGGGTTGGGGGAGACCCAGTACTTC.

The chain combines TRBV5-1 with TRBJ2-5, with D unresolved. V was cut by 1 base and J by 3 bases, with 13 bases left in between. Germline values: CDR1 SGHRS, CDR2 YFSETQ. The CDR3 runs 15 residues. The CDR3 DNA reads TGCGCCAGCAGCTTGCGTTGGGGTCAGGAAGAGACCCAGTACTTC. This gives the protein CASSLRWGQEETQYF.

This clonotype was counted at least ten times. V gene TRBV7-2 combines with J gene TRBJ2-5; TRBD1 is a possible D gene (6 bases). The germline V gene encodes CDR1 SGHTA and CDR2 FQGNSA. Trimming cost V 1 base and J 3 bases, with 12 bases left between them. The CDR3 length is 15 residues. The CDR3 bases are TGTGCCAGCAGCTTAGACAGACAGGCCAAAGAGACCCAGTACTTC. Translating it yields CASSLDRQAKETQYF.

Ten or more counts support this clonotype. J is TRBJ2-5 and V is TRBV5-1; D not certain. CDR3 length equals 13 residues. Trimming left V 5 bases short and J 4 bases short, with 12 bases between. Germline CDR1 reads SGHRS; CDR2 reads YFSETQ. In DNA, the CDR3 is TGCGCCAGCAGTTTCACTTCGCCAGAGACCCAGTACTTC. Protein product: CASSFTSPETQYF.

This clonotype was recorded a few times. The chain combines TRBV20-1 with TRBJ2-4; D assignment may be TRBD1 or TRBD2 (6 bases each). The germline CDR1 and CDR2 sequences are DFQATT and SNEGSKA (reference sequence). CDR3 length: 15 residues. Trimming removed 1 base from V and 3 bases from J, with 13 bases in between. The CDR3 coding sequence is TGCAGTGCTAGAGTGCCGGGGGCGGTCAAAAACATTCAGTACTTC. Protein sequence: CSARVPGAVKNIQYF.

Concerning this clonotype: An end of the junction does not agree with germline; a read error may underlie this. The V call is TRBV20-1, the J call TRBJ1-2; D perhaps matches TRBD1 (5 bases). The CDR3 is made up of 14 amino acids. CDR1 and CDR2 from the germline V gene are DFQATT and SNEGSKA (reference sequence). The CDR3 nucleotides read TGCAGTGCTAGAAGCCAGGGTCCCCACTATAGCTACACCTTC. Translating gives CSARSQGPHYSYTF.

This clonotype was seen only a few times. The rearrangement uses TRBV20-1 and TRBJ1-6; D perhaps matches TRBD1 (6 bases). The CDR3 sequence is 13 residues long. With 4 bases removed from V and 14 bases from J, the gap between germline ends came to 18 bases. The germline V gene encodes CDR1 DFQATT and CDR2 SNEGSKA (reference sequence). CDR3 nucleotides: TGCAGTGCTAAGCAGGGGCTTTTGGGGACCCTCCACTTT. It translates to CSAKQGLLGTLHF.

This chain uses TRBV18 with TRBJ1-1; maybe TRBD1 (6 bases). Germline CDR1 and CDR2: KGHSH and LQKENI. The length of the CDR3 is 13 residues. The CDR3 bases are TGTGTCACCAGGGGCTCGATGAACACTGAAGCTTTCTTT. Protein product: CVTRGSMNTEAFF.

This clonotype occurred a few times. V gene TRBV7-8 combines with J gene TRBJ2-2; D possibly corresponds to TRBD1 (6 bases). Germline V gene data show CDR1 as SGHVS and CDR2 as FQNEAQ. The CDR3 is 16 amino acids. V lost 3 bases, J lost 5 bases, and 16 bases lay in between. CDR3 residues: CASSFPNRESTGELFF. DNA of the CDR3: TGTGCCAGCAGCTTCCCCAACAGGGAGAGTACCGGGGAGCTGTTTTTT.

The genes are TRBV2 and TRBJ2-7; TRBD1 matches 8 bases. This CDR3 is built from 16 residues. The ends lost 6 bases at V and 4 bases at J; junction bases unmatched: 14. Germline V gene data show CDR1 as SNHLY and CDR2 as FYNNEI. As DNA, the CDR3 is TGTGCCAGCAGGGACTTTTCCGGACAGGGAAAGTACGAGCAGTACTTC. This gives the protein CASRDFSGQGKYEQYF.